Listed below are T cell receptor beta chains from one sample, sequenced in a study of blood T cell repertoires in COVID-19. Clones were sequenced by immunoSEQ multiplex PCR, and TCRdb holds only the in-frame ones, with some missing. This sample has more than 100,000 clones, with about 92% found just once. Specimen: peripheral blood. Receptors were obtained from a woman at least 80 years old in a cohort sampled during active COVID-19. Both conserved end residues are part of each CDR3. The order of the fields is D gene, J gene, CDR3 length, V gene, clone size, CDR3 DNA, CDR3 protein. The D gene is left open where the match is weak. A row's size may be missing; if present it is once, few, many or a size class.

>NA|TRBJ1-4|13|TRBV20-1|few
TGCAGTGCTAGTCCGGGACTTAATGAAAAACTGTTTTTT
CSASPGLNEKLFF
>TRBD1|TRBJ1-2|14|TRBV19|NA
TGTGCCAGTAGTCTATCCAGGGGGCGGGAAGGCTACACCTTC
CASSLSRGREGYTF
>NA|TRBJ2-7|12|TRBV4-1|NA
TGCGCCAGCAGCCAAGACACCTACGAGCAGTACTTC
CASSQDTYEQYF
>TRBD2|TRBJ2-3|19|TRBV3-1/TRBV3-2|NA
TGTGCCAGCATCCCTAGTGGTGTAGTTAGCGGGGAGGCGATAGATACGCAGTATTTT
CASIPSGVVSGEAIDTQYF
>TRBD1|TRBJ1-1|13|TRBV24-1|NA
TGTGCCACCGTACAGGGGGGGGACACTGAAGCTTTCTTT
CATVQGGDTEAFF
>NA|TRBJ1-6|15|TRBV28|NA
TGTGCCAGCAGTCCCTTACAGGGTCAAAATTCACCCCTCCACTTT
CASSPLQGQNSPLHF
>TRBD2|TRBJ2-1|15|TRBV6-4|few
TGTGCCAGCAGTCCCGGGACTAGCGGGAGCGATGAGCAGTTCTTC
CASSPGTSGSDEQFF
>NA|TRBJ2-1|12|TRBV5-1|NA
TGCGCCAGCACCCTACAGGGAGATGAGCAGTTCTTC
CASTLQGDEQFF
>NA|TRBJ2-2|15|TRBV19|few
TGTGCCAGTAGGCGGACAGAGGGTTGGACCGGGGAGCTGTTTTTT
CASRRTEGWTGELFF
>TRBD1|TRBJ1-6|14|TRBV2|NA
TGTGCCAGCAGTATGGGACAGGGGGGATCACCCCTCCACTTT
CASSMGQGGSPLHF
>TRBD2|TRBJ2-4|13|TRBV19|NA
TGTGCCAGTAGTATCGGCGGGGGAAACATTCAGTACTTC
CASSIGGGNIQYF
>NA|TRBJ2-3|12|TRBV5-1|once
TGCGCCAGCAGGCAGAGCACAGATACGCAGTATTTT
CASRQSTDTQYF